These 3 T cell receptor beta chains were sequenced from one sample in a study of blood T cell repertoires in COVID-19. Clones were sequenced by immunoSEQ multiplex PCR, and TCRdb holds only the in-frame ones, with some missing. The sample lists about 250,000 clones, 75% to 90% occurring once. The sample comprised PBMCs or T cells enriched from blood (not recorded which). The receptors stem from a woman in her twenties or thirties who had recovered from COVID-19.

This chain joins TRBV3-1 (or the pseudogene TRBV3-2) and TRBJ2-3, with a weak D call TRBD2 (6 bases). V lost 5 bases and J lost 5, with 11 bases in between. The CDR3 runs 13 residues. Germline-derived CDR1 and CDR2 are LGHDT and YNNKEL (reference sequence). The chain's CDR3 is CASSAPGLDTQYF. The CDR3 nucleotides are TGTGCCAGCAGCGCCCCGGGACTAGATACGCAGTATTTT.

The rearrangement links TRBV27 to TRBJ1-6; D is unclear. CDR1 and CDR2 from the germline V gene are MNHEY and SMNVEV (reference sequence). This CDR3 region has 18 residues. Trimming stripped 4 bases from V and 0 bases from J, with 16 bases between. This CDR3 is CASSYLTRASSYNSPLHF. The CDR3 region has the DNA TGTGCCAGCAGTTACCTAACGAGGGCGAGCTCCTATAATTCACCCCTCCACTTT.

Here the CDR3 DNA reads TGCGCCAGCAGGCCCGTCGGTGAAGGGGCGAACACCGGGGAGCTGTTTTTT. Protein sequence: CASRPVGEGANTGELFF. V and J are TRBV4-1 and TRBJ2-2; TRBD1 is a possible D gene (5 bases). This CDR3 comprises 17 residues. CDR1 is MGHRA, CDR2 YSYEKL, per germline. Trimming stripped 6 bases from V and 0 bases from J, with 17 bases between.